This T cell receptor beta chain emerged from a study of patients and donors after allogeneic stem cell transplantation. This clonotype came up a few times. CDR1 and CDR2 (germline): SGHNT, YYREEE (reference sequence). The CDR3 has 13 residues. V lost 4 bases and J 5 bases, leaving 9 bases between the germline ends. TCRdb reprocessed the RT-PCR reads with MiXCR, giving one entry per CDR3 protein. Of hundreds of thousands of distinct CDR3 sequences in the sample, about a sixth are singletons; the top ten hold roughly 7%. The source material was blood, either unsorted or a sorted T cell fraction (not recorded which). This clonotype was obtained from a human donor who was either an allogeneic HSCT recipient or a stem cell or donor lymphocyte infusion donor (not recorded which). It is not recorded whose cells these are; they may come from a transplant donor. The rearrangement joins TRBV5-4 to TRBJ2-2, with a tentative D call TRBD1 (6 bases). The CDR3 region is CASSQGQTGELFF. CDR3 coding DNA: TGTGCCAGCAGCCAAGGACAGACCGGGGAGCTGTTTTTT. Based on the CDR3 plus reference TRBV5-4 and TRBJ2-2, the full variable domain is ETGVTQSPTHLIKTRGQQVTLRCSSQSGHNTVSWYQQALGQGPQFIFQYYREEENGRGNFPPRFSGLQFPNYSSELNVNALELDDSALYLCASSQGQTGELFFGEGSRLTVL.